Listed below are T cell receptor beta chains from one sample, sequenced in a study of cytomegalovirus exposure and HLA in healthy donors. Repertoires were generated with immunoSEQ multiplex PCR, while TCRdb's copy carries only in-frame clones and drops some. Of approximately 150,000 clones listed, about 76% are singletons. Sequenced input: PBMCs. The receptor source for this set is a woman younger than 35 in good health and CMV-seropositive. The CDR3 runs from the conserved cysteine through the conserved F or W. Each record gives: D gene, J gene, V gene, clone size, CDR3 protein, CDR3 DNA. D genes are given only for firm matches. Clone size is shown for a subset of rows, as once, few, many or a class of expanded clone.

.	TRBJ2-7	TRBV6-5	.	CASSGRLSYEQYF	TGTGCCAGCAGTGGGCGACTATCCTACGAGCAGTACTTC
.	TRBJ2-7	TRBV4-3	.	CASSQTRTEAYEQYF	TGCGCCAGCAGCCAAACTCGGACAGAGGCCTACGAGCAGTACTTC
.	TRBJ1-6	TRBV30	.	CAWSVFSRQPLGPLHF	TGTGCCTGGAGTGTATTTTCGCGGCAGCCCCTTGGACCCCTCCACTTT
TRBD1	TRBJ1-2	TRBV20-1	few	CSAGQGYGYTF	TGCAGTGCCGGACAGGGCTATGGCTACACCTTC
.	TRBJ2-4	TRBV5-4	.	CASSLGYRDSPEVAKNIQYF	TGTGCCAGCAGCTTGGGTTACCGGGACTCCCCCGAGGTGGCCAAAAACATTCAGTACTTC
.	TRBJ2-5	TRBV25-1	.	CASSREETQYF	TGTGCCAGCAGTCGGGAAGAGACCCAGTACTTC
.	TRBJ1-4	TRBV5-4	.	CASSQNEKLFF	TGTGCCAGCAGCCAGAATGAAAAACTGTTTTTT
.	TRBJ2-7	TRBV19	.	CASRQGGVNYEQYF	TGTGCCAGTAGGCAAGGCGGGGTGAACTACGAGCAGTACTTC
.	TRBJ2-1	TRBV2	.	CASTKSIGGGEDEQFF	TGTGCCAGCACCAAGTCTATTGGGGGGGGCGAGGATGAGCAGTTCTTC
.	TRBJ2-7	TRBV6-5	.	CASRVGRSYEQYF	TGTGCCAGCAGGGTGGGGCGTAGCTACGAGCAGTACTTC
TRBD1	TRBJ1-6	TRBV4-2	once	CASSSNPGQTHSPLHF	TGTGCCAGCAGCTCTAACCCGGGACAGACCCACTCACCCCTCCACTTT